Presented here are 29 T cell receptor beta chains from one specimen sequenced in a study of cytomegalovirus exposure and HLA in healthy donors. In the PCR, 60 Vbeta and 13 Jbeta primers were used. The protocol was immunoSEQ multiplex PCR, while the TCRdb copy is restricted to in-frame clones and leaves out a portion. The table lists some 150,000 clones, 77% of them singletons. The sequenced sample was PBMCs. These receptors all come from a woman in her thirties or forties in good health and CMV-seronegative.

The chain uses TRBV4-3 and TRBJ1-2; D perhaps matches TRBD1 (5 bases). Germline-derived CDR1 and CDR2 are LGHNA and YSLEER. The ends were cut back, 4 bases at V and 8 bases at J, with 17 bases in the middle. This CDR3 is built from 14 residues. CDR3 amino acids: CASSPSGVPRGYTF. CDR3 sequence (DNA): TGCGCCAGCAGCCCGTCGGGGGTACCCCGGGGCTACACCTTC.

In this sample, this clone turned up once. The CDR3 DNA reads TGTGCCAGCACCTCCACGGGGGGGCACAATGAGCAGTTCTTC. It translates to CASTSTGGHNEQFF. The chain joins TRBV5-4 to TRBJ2-1; 8 nucleotides line up with TRBD2. Germline V lookup: CDR1 SGHNT, CDR2 YYREEE (reference sequence). With V trimmed by 6 bases and J by 5 bases, 7 bases remained unmatched. The CDR3 is made up of 14 amino acids.

The rearrangement uses TRBV6-1 and TRBJ2-5, with D maybe TRBD2 (6 bases). The CDR3 contains 18 residues. Trimming took off 4 bases at V and 2 bases at J, with 23 bases between the two ends. CDR1 is MNHNS, CDR2 SASEGT, per germline. CDR3 DNA: TGTGCCAGCAGTGCCCGAAAAGGGACTGCTTCTAATCAAGAGACCCAGTACTTC. It encodes CASSARKGTASNQETQYF.

This clone was seen just once. The chain employs TRBV25-1 and TRBJ1-1, with TRBD1 matching 8 bases. Germline-derived CDR1 and CDR2 are MGHDK and SYGVNS. The trim removed 6 bases at V and 1 base at J, leaving 7 bases unmatched. The CDR3 contains 15 residues. The CDR3 DNA reads as TGTGCCAGCAGCGATCCCGGACAGGGGAACACTGAAGCTTTCTTT. This translates into CASSDPGQGNTEAFF.

V usage is TRBV7-9 and J usage is TRBJ2-2; the D gene is possibly TRBD1 (7 bases). With 5 bases removed from V and 2 bases from J, the gap between germline ends came to 15 bases. CDR1 and CDR2 (germline): SEHNR, FQNEAQ (reference sequence). The CDR3 spans 16 residues. The CDR3 nucleotides read TGTGCCAGCAGCCCCCGCGGGACAGCTAACACCGGGGAGCTGTTTTTT. It yields the protein CASSPRGTANTGELFF.

The rearrangement links TRBV29-1 to TRBJ1-1; TRBD1 might be the D (5 bases). V gave up 8 bases and J gave up 0 bases, with 13 bases separating them. The germline V gene encodes CDR1 SQVTM and CDR2 ANQGSEA. CDR3 size: 13 residues. CDR3 sequence reads: CSPRRQLNTEAFF. In nucleotides, the CDR3 is TGCAGCCCCCGAAGACAGCTGAACACTGAAGCTTTCTTT.

The rearrangement links TRBV7-9 to TRBJ2-3; D gene ambiguous. The V end lost 5 bases, the J end lost 4 bases, and 13 bases lay between the germline ends. The CDR3 has 14 amino acids. Germline V gives CDR1 SEHNR, CDR2 FQNEAQ (reference sequence). DNA of the CDR3: TGTGCCAGCAGCCCCACCCTCCGAGCAGATACGCAGTATTTT. It codes for CASSPTLRADTQYF.

The chain joins TRBV6-4 to TRBJ1-1; D perhaps matches TRBD1 (5 bases). Germline V gene lookup returns CDR1 MRHNA and CDR2 SNTAGT. The ends were cut back, 2 bases at V and 3 bases at J, with 7 bases in the middle. This CDR3 spans 13 amino acids. CDR3 nucleotide sequence: TGTGCCAGCAGTGACAGGGGCGACACTGAAGCTTTCTTT. Amino acids: CASSDRGDTEAFF.

CDR3 loop: CASSLAGGGSTNEKLFF. The CDR3 DNA follows: TGCGCCAGCAGCTTGGCCGGAGGGGGCTCAACTAATGAAAAACTGTTTTTT. This rearrangement joins TRBV5-1 to TRBJ1-4; 7 positions match TRBD1. The CDR3 contains 17 residues. Unmatched junction bases numbered 5, after V lost 0 bases and J lost 0 bases. Germline V gene sequence: CDR1 SGHRS, CDR2 YFSETQ.

The chain recombines TRBV14 with TRBJ1-1; no definite D call. With 2 bases removed from V and 3 bases from J, the gap between germline ends came to 7 bases. From germline, CDR1 is SGHDN and CDR2 FVKESK. The CDR3 is made up of 13 amino acids. CDR3 coding DNA: TGTGCCAGCAGCCAACGGTTGGACACTGAAGCTTTCTTT. The encoded protein is CASSQRLDTEAFF.

The count of this clone is one. The genes are TRBV6-1 and TRBJ1-2; D gene uncertain. V was cut by 3 bases and J by 3 bases, with 8 bases left in between. Germline CDR1 MNHNS, CDR2 SASEGT. The CDR3 sequence is 13 residues long. This CDR3 reads CASSERSDYGYTF. The CDR3 DNA sequence: TGTGCCAGCAGTGAGAGGTCAGACTATGGCTACACCTTC.

This chain connects TRBV9 to TRBJ2-5; D not resolved. The CDR3 sequence is 14 residues long. The germline V gene encodes CDR1 SGDLS and CDR2 YYNGEE. V was pared by 0 bases and J by 1 base, with 7 bases between. The CDR3 sequence: CASSVGHLQETQYF. DNA for the CDR3: TGTGCCAGCAGCGTAGGACACCTCCAAGAGACCCAGTACTTC.

CDR3: CASSPRTGVNTEAFF. The CDR3 DNA reads TGTGCCAGTAGTCCAAGGACAGGGGTGAACACTGAAGCTTTCTTT. This chain connects TRBV19 to TRBJ1-1; 9 positions agree with TRBD1. V trimming: 5 bases; J trimming: 0 bases; junction bases outside the gene matches: 4. CDR3 size: 15 residues. CDR1 and CDR2 (germline): LNHDA, SQIVND (reference sequence).

This rearrangement joins TRBV4-1 to TRBJ1-1; D may be TRBD1 (5 bases). The germline V gene encodes CDR1 MGHRA and CDR2 YSYEKL. The CDR3 loop spans 16 amino acids. Trimming removed 5 bases at V and 0 bases at J, with 16 bases between. CDR3 nucleotides: TGCGCCAGCAGCTCTACTTGGGGCCAAGTGAACACTGAAGCTTTCTTT. It codes for CASSSTWGQVNTEAFF.

This chain connects TRBV18 to TRBJ1-1, with 8 bases matching TRBD1. Germline V gives CDR1 KGHSH, CDR2 LQKENI. The ends lost 2 bases at V and 5 bases at J; junction bases unmatched: 10. The CDR3 runs to 16 residues. The CDR3 loop reads CASSPDRTGWGTEAFF. Written as DNA, the CDR3 is TGTGCCAGCTCACCAGACCGGACAGGGTGGGGGACTGAAGCTTTCTTT.

The chain links TRBV25-1 to TRBJ1-3; D possibly corresponds to TRBD1 (5 bases). The V gene's germline CDR1 is MGHDK and CDR2 SYGVNS. Trimming shortened V by 5 bases and J by 3 bases, and 8 bases separated the two germline ends. This CDR3 contains 13 residues. The CDR3 reads CASSPGGGNTIYF. Written as DNA, the CDR3 is TGTGCCAGCAGTCCGGGGGGTGGAAACACCATATATTTT.

V is TRBV6-6 and J is TRBJ2-7; D may be TRBD2 (5 bases). Trimming removed 2 bases at V and 3 bases at J, with 8 bases between. CDR1 is MNHNY, CDR2 SVGAGI, per germline (reference sequence). The CDR3 covers 13 residues. The CDR3 nucleotides are TGTGCCAGCAGTTACGGCCGGGGCTACGAGCAGTACTTC. This gives the protein CASSYGRGYEQYF.

This clone was picked up a small number of times. The chain recombines TRBV5-4 with TRBJ1-4; the match to TRBD1 covers 7 bases. The germline gives CDR1 SGHNT, CDR2 YYREEE (reference sequence). The CDR3 has 15 amino acids. With V trimmed by 4 bases and J by 4 bases, 7 bases remained unmatched. CDR3 region: CASSPRQGINEKLFF. CDR3 DNA sequence: TGTGCCAGCAGCCCCAGACAGGGAATTAATGAAAAACTGTTTTTT.

This chain uses TRBV2 with TRBJ2-7, with D perhaps matching TRBD1 (5 bases). This CDR3 contains 14 residues. Looked up from germline, CDR1 is SNHLY and CDR2 is FYNNEI. V was cut by 4 bases and J by 0 bases, with 10 bases left in between. The CDR3 spells CASSVQGTSYEQYF. The DNA for the CDR3 is TGTGCCAGCAGTGTTCAGGGCACCTCCTACGAGCAGTACTTC.

CDR3 nucleotide sequence: TGCAGTGCTACGGGGAACACTGAAGCTTTCTTT. Translated, it gives CSATGNTEAFF. The chain carries TRBV20-1 and TRBJ1-1; D uncertain. CDR1 and CDR2 from the germline V gene are DFQATT and SNEGSKA (reference sequence). This CDR3 has 11 residues. Trimming shortened V by 4 bases and J by 1 base, and 4 bases separated the two germline ends.

A few counts support this clone. V gene TRBV6-6 combines with J gene TRBJ2-5, with 8 bases lining up with TRBD2. The germline V gene has CDR1 MNHNY and CDR2 SVGAGI (reference sequence). The CDR3 loop spans 13 amino acids. The V gene end was trimmed by 8 bases and the J gene end by 3 bases; junction bases not matched to a gene: 5. The CDR3 coding sequence is TGTGCCAGCGTGGGTAGCGGGGAAGAGACCCAGTACTTC. This codes for CASVGSGEETQYF.

This chain uses TRBV6-1 with TRBJ2-7; D possibly corresponds to TRBD1 (5 bases). Germline loops: CDR1 MNHNS, CDR2 SASEGT. The CDR3 loop spans 12 amino acids. V lost 8 bases and J 0 bases, leaving 8 bases between the germline ends. The CDR3 loop is CASHRSSYEQYF. Here the CDR3 DNA reads TGTGCCAGCCACAGGAGCTCCTACGAGCAGTACTTC.

This chain connects TRBV2 to TRBJ1-3; weak D call: TRBD1 (5 bases). Trimming cost V 2 bases and J 5 bases, with 10 bases left between them. The CDR3 consists of 14 residues. From germline, CDR1 is SNHLY and CDR2 FYNNEI. In DNA form, the CDR3 reads TGTGCCAGCAGTGAAAGGCAGGGCAGAAACACCATATATTTT. The encoded protein is CASSERQGRNTIYF.

The chain links TRBV2 to TRBJ1-5; D remains unclear. The length of the CDR3 is 14 residues. The germline CDR1 and CDR2 sequences are SNHLY and FYNNEI. Between the trimmed V and J ends, which lost 6 bases and 3 bases, there was a span of 12 bases. As DNA, the CDR3 is TGTGCCAGCAGCGAGATCGGGTACAATCAGCCCCAGCATTTT. This sequence encodes CASSEIGYNQPQHF.

The chain uses TRBV7-6 and TRBJ2-1; 9 nucleotides align to TRBD1. V lost 5 bases and J lost 5; bases outside the gene matches: 16. This CDR3 region has 18 residues. Germline CDR1 and CDR2: SGHVS and FNYEAQ. The chain's CDR3 is CASSLPRDRERSNNEQFF. The CDR3, as DNA: TGTGCCAGCAGCCTCCCCCGGGACAGGGAAAGATCAAACAATGAGCAGTTCTTC.

This chain uses TRBV5-4 with TRBJ2-2; 14 nucleotides match TRBD2. This CDR3 spans 17 amino acids. Germline CDR1 and CDR2: SGHNT and YYREEE (reference sequence). Trimming took 4 bases from V and 5 from J; bases not matched to a gene: 7. The CDR3 is CASSGRLAGGLTGELFF. The DNA for the CDR3 is TGTGCCAGCAGCGGCAGACTAGCGGGGGGGTTGACCGGGGAGCTGTTTTTT.

The chain couples TRBV6-5 to TRBJ1-2; D remains ambiguous. The CDR3 is made up of 13 amino acids. Trimming removed 2 bases at V and 4 bases at J, with 8 bases between. Germline CDR1 and CDR2: MNHEY and SVGAGI. CDR3 sequence: CASSYPGAYGYTF. The DNA of the CDR3 is TGTGCCAGCAGTTACCCCGGTGCCTATGGCTACACCTTC.

The DNA of the CDR3 is TGTGCCAGCAGTTCGCCCGGGACTAACAATGAGCAGTTCTTC. Encoded protein: CASSSPGTNNEQFF. J is TRBJ2-1 and V is TRBV6-6; 7 bases align to TRBD2. This CDR3 comprises 14 residues. The junction had 5 bases not matched to a gene; V was cut back by 4 bases and J by 5 bases. Germline CDR1 reads MNHNY; CDR2 reads SVGAGI (reference sequence).

The chain combines TRBV5-1 with TRBJ1-1; 10 positions agree with TRBD1. There are 15 residues in the CDR3. In germline, CDR1 is SGHRS, CDR2 YFSETQ. V gave up 2 bases and J gave up 4 bases; unmatched junction bases: 5. The CDR3 reads CASSFGGDRGTEAFF. CDR3 sequence (DNA): TGCGCCAGCAGCTTCGGCGGGGACAGGGGCACTGAAGCTTTCTTT.